Sequencing of this T cell receptor beta chain was carried out in a study of T cell responses to AZD1222 COVID-19 vaccine. Assay: immunoSEQ multiplex PCR; the TCRdb copy retains only in-frame clones and omits some. This sample has about 150,000 clones, with under 95% found just once. General observations from the study: Two doses of AZD1222 preceded a rise in Spike-specific TCR breadth and depth. Dominant at 160-218 and 743-854, vaccine-associated CD4 TCRs also spanned spike.

Germline V gene lookup returns CDR1 SGHTA and CDR2 FQGTGA. V was clipped by 1 base and J by 7 bases, with 14 bases between them. The CDR3 has 16 residues. As concerns this clone: Its antigen is currently unknown.

The chain couples TRBV7-3 to TRBJ1-6, with D perhaps TRBD1 (5 bases). The sequenced sample was peripheral blood, obtained 28 days after the second dose of the MenACWY control vaccine. This receptor was taken from an adult who received the MenACWY meningococcal vaccine as a control. CDR3 region: CASSLNSARANSPLHF. Here the CDR3 DNA reads TGTGCCAGCAGCTTAAACAGCGCCAGGGCAAATTCACCCCTCCACTTT.